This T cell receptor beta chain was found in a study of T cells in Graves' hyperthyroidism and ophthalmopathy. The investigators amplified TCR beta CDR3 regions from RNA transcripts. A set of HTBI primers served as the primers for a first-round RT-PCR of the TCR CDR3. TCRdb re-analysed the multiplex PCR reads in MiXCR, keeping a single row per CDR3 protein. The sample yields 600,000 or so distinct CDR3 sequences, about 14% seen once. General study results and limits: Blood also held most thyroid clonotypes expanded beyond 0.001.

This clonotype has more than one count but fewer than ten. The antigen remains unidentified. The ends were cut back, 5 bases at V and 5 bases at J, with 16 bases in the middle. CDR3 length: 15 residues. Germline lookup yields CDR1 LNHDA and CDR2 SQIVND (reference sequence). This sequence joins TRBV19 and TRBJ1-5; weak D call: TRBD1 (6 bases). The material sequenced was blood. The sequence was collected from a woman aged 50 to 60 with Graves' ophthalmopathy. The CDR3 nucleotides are TGTGCCAGTAGTGTCGGACAGATTAAGTATCAGCCCCAGCATTTT. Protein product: CASSVGQIKYQPQHF. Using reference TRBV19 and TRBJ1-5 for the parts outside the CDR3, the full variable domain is DGGITQSPKYLFRKEGQNVTLSCEQNLNHDAMYWYRQDPGQGLRLIYYSQIVNDFQKGDIAEGYSVSREKKESFPLTVTSAQKNPTAFYLCASSVGQIKYQPQHFGDGTRLSIL.